This TCR beta chain originates from a study of OX40 agonist ivuxolimab in advanced cancers. The table came from immunoSEQ multiplex PCR; TCRdb's copy has only in-frame clones and leaves some out. The data contain 20,000 to 30,000 clones, roughly 86% of them singletons. This clone was detected only a few times. The CDR3 contains 15 residues. V lost 4 bases, J lost 6 bases, and 11 bases stayed unmatched. The V gene's germline CDR1 is SGDLS and CDR2 YYNGEE. The V gene is TRBV9, the J gene TRBJ2-7; the match to TRBD2 covers 9 bases. The sample here was CD4+ or CD8+ T cells sorted from blood, taken in a trial of the OX40 agonist ivuxolimab. The source is an adult with an advanced solid tumor such as melanoma, head and neck, liver or kidney cancer. CDR3 sequence: CASSFAGTSSSEQYF. CDR3 nucleotide sequence: TGTGCCAGCAGCTTCGCCGGGACTAGCTCGTCCGAGCAGTACTTC.